Presented here are 26 T cell receptor beta chains from one specimen sequenced in a study of OX40 agonist ivuxolimab in advanced cancers. The assay was immunoSEQ multiplex PCR, and TCRdb's table has in-frame clones only and misses some. The sample consists of 80,000 to 100,000 clones, about 91% of them appearing once. Sequenced here: CD4+ or CD8+ T cells sorted from blood, sampled in a trial of the OX40 agonist ivuxolimab. Receptor source: an adult with an advanced solid tumor such as melanoma, head and neck, liver or kidney cancer.

This clone appeared a single time. The gene calls are TRBV7-6 and TRBJ1-2; no clear D. This CDR3 is 13 amino acids long. Trimming pared 1 base from V and 5 bases from J, leaving 8 bases between. Germline CDR1 is SGHVS and CDR2 is FNYEAQ. The CDR3 here is CASSLETGYGYTF. Here the CDR3 DNA reads TGTGCCAGCAGCTTAGAGACGGGGTATGGCTACACCTTC.

This chain uses TRBV5-4 with TRBJ2-5; TRBD1 aligns across 7 bases. V gave up 4 bases and J gave up 5 bases; unmatched junction bases: 8. Looked up from germline, CDR1 is SGHNT and CDR2 is YYREEE (reference sequence). This CDR3 is 14 amino acids long. CDR3 sequence: CASSLTGPAETQYF. CDR3 bases: TGTGCCAGCAGCCTGACAGGGCCGGCTGAGACCCAGTACTTC.

V gene TRBV6-5 combines with J gene TRBJ2-1; TRBD2 matches 8 bases. CDR1 MNHEY and CDR2 SVGAGI come from the germline V gene. Trimming removed 7 bases from V and 4 bases from J; junction bases left unmatched: 6. CDR3 length: 14 residues. The CDR3 loop is CASNRPSGYNEQFF. The CDR3 DNA sequence: TGTGCCAGCAATCGGCCTAGCGGGTACAATGAGCAGTTCTTC.

J is TRBJ2-2 and V is TRBV19, with TRBD1 identical over 8 bases. CDR1 and CDR2 (germline): LNHDA, SQIVND (reference sequence). The CDR3 length is 14 residues. After removal of 1 base from V and 6 bases from J, the junction contained 1 base not matched to a gene. The CDR3 protein is CASSIGQGPGELFF. Written as DNA, the CDR3 is TGTGCCAGTAGTATAGGACAGGGGCCCGGGGAGCTGTTTTTT.

This chain joins TRBV7-2 and TRBJ1-6; a weak D match, TRBD1 (5 bases). The CDR3 totals 15 residues. Per the germline V gene, CDR1 is SGHTA and CDR2 is FQGNSA. V shed 5 bases and J shed 9 bases, with 17 bases lying between them. The CDR3 protein is CASSTEGPRSSPLHF. The DNA of the CDR3 is TGTGCCAGCAGCACTGAGGGACCCCGGAGTTCACCCCTCCACTTT.

The genes are TRBV7-2 and TRBJ1-1; the match to TRBD1 covers 9 bases. The CDR3 consists of 12 residues. V shed 5 bases, J shed 11 bases, and the junction held 6 bases outside the gene matches. CDR1 is SGHTA, CDR2 FQGNSA, per germline. DNA of the CDR3: TGTGCCAGCAGCCGGGACAGGGTCGTCGCTTTCTTT. As protein: CASSRDRVVAFF.

This chain links TRBV2 with TRBJ2-1; D is possibly TRBD1 or TRBD2 (5 bases each). Between the trimmed V and J ends, which lost 3 bases and 4 bases, there was a span of 10 bases. Germline lookup yields CDR1 SNHLY and CDR2 FYNNEI. CDR3 length equals 14 residues. CDR3 in DNA: TGTGCCAGCAGTGAGGGGACGGTTTACAATGAGCAGTTCTTC. This sequence encodes CASSEGTVYNEQFF.

V and J are TRBV29-1 and TRBJ1-1, with D tentatively TRBD1 (6 bases). The germline CDR1 and CDR2 sequences are SQVTM and ANQGSEA. The V end was cut by 7 bases, the J end by 3 bases, with 9 bases between. CDR3 length equals 11 residues. The CDR3 protein is CSAGGHTEAFF. The CDR3 DNA follows: TGCAGCGCCGGGGGGCACACTGAAGCTTTCTTT. The full variable domain, with the rest looked up from reference TRBV29-1 and TRBJ1-1, is SAVISQKPSRDICQRGTSLTIQCQVDSQVTMMFWYRQQPGQSLTLIATANQGSEATYESGFVIDKFPISRPNLTFSTLTVSNMSPEDSSIYLCSAGGHTEAFFGQGTRLTVV.

V is TRBV5-1 and J is TRBJ2-1, with D possibly being TRBD1 (5 bases). The CDR3 sequence is 16 residues long. Germline V gives CDR1 SGHRS, CDR2 YFSETQ. V was shortened by 2 bases and J by 5 bases, with 17 bases between the two germline ends. The CDR3 loop is CASSFEKGIPNNEQFF. DNA for the CDR3: TGCGCCAGCAGCTTCGAAAAGGGGATCCCAAACAATGAGCAGTTCTTC. The variable domain in full, completed from reference TRBV5-1 and TRBJ2-1, reads KAGVTQTPRYLIKTRGQQVTLSCSPISGHRSVSWYQQTPGQGLQFLFEYFSETQRNKGNFPGRFSGRQFSNSRSEMNVSTLELGDSALYLCASSFEKGIPNNEQFFGPGTRLTVL.

As regards this clone: The sample carries other DNA sequences with the same CDR3. CDR3 nucleotide sequence: TGCGCCAGCAGCTCCGGGACAGGGGGGGAGACCCAGTACTTC. Translated: CASSSGTGGETQYF. The chain is built from TRBV5-1 and TRBJ2-5; 11 bases line up with TRBD1. The J segment lost 5 bases and the V segment lost 3 bases, leaving 3 bases of the junction unmatched. The CDR3 consists of 14 residues. Germline V gene sequence: CDR1 SGHRS, CDR2 YFSETQ.

This clone was counted a few times. The genes are TRBV7-4 and TRBJ1-5; possible D gene TRBD1, 6 bases. With 0 bases removed from V and 5 bases from J, the gap between germline ends came to 17 bases. The CDR3 has 17 amino acids. The V gene's germline CDR1 is SGHVT and CDR2 SQSDAQ. CDR3: CASSLALRTAGYQPQHF. The CDR3 DNA reads as TGTGCCAGCAGCTTAGCGTTGCGGACAGCAGGTTATCAGCCCCAGCATTTT.

This chain links TRBV12-5 with TRBJ2-1; TRBD2 matches at 12 bases. The CDR3 contains 16 residues. Germline trimming cut 6 bases from V and 7 bases from J; bases unmatched to any gene: 10. CDR1 is LGHNT and CDR2 is FRNRAP in the germline V gene. Here the CDR3 reads CASGPMGTSGRNEQFF. The CDR3 DNA reads as TGTGCTAGTGGCCCAATGGGGACTAGCGGGCGTAATGAGCAGTTCTTC.

The chain links TRBV6-5 to TRBJ2-7; D remains ambiguous. Germline assignment: CDR1 MNHEY and CDR2 SVGAGI. The V end was cut by 5 bases, the J end by 2 bases, with 16 bases between. The CDR3 contains 15 residues. As DNA, the CDR3 is TGTGCCAGCAGTCGCCACCGGGCCTCTACCTACGAGCAGTACTTC. This sequence encodes CASSRHRASTYEQYF.

This sequence joins TRBV18 and TRBJ1-2; D not certain. The CDR3 consists of 13 residues. Per germline, CDR1 KGHSH and CDR2 LQKENI. Trimming pared 4 bases from V and 6 bases from J, leaving 12 bases between. CDR3 in DNA: TGTGCCAGCTCACTACAAAGGGAGAATGGCTACACCTTC. This translates into CASSLQRENGYTF.

The rearrangement joins TRBV30 to TRBJ2-7; possible D gene TRBD1, 5 bases. The CDR3 runs to 12 residues. Per the germline V gene, CDR1 is GTSNPN and CDR2 is SVGIG (reference sequence). V lost 7 bases to trimming and J lost 3 bases, with 13 bases between them. The CDR3 protein is CASNQGGYEQYF. CDR3 nucleotides: TGTGCCTCGAATCAGGGTGGCTACGAGCAGTACTTC.

The rearrangement links TRBV12-5 to TRBJ1-1, with D possibly being TRBD1 (5 bases). The V gene lost 0 bases and the J gene lost 8 bases, with 19 bases spanning the gap. This CDR3 has 16 residues. The V gene's germline CDR1 is LGHNT and CDR2 FRNRAP. CDR3 in amino acids: CASGLVGTQGIAEAFF. In DNA, the CDR3 is TGTGCTAGTGGTTTGGTAGGGACGCAAGGAATTGCCGAAGCTTTCTTT.

The genes are TRBV6-1 and TRBJ2-2, with 8 bases identical to TRBD1. Germline V CDR1 and CDR2: MNHNS, SASEGT. V lost 7 bases, J lost 5 bases, and 9 bases stayed unmatched. The CDR3 totals 15 residues. Here the CDR3 reads CASTGQGARTGELFF. The CDR3 DNA reads as TGTGCCAGCACAGGTCAGGGGGCGAGGACCGGGGAGCTGTTTTTT.

This chain joins TRBV6-6 and TRBJ1-1; D gene unclear. V was trimmed by 4 bases and J by 6 bases, leaving 9 bases between them. The CDR3 loop spans 12 amino acids. Germline CDR1 and CDR2: MNHNY and SVGAGI (reference sequence). In DNA, the CDR3 is TGTGCCAGCAGTTCAACTCGTGCTGAAGCTTTCTTT. This gives the protein CASSSTRAEAFF.

This chain links TRBV18 with TRBJ1-1; the match to TRBD1 covers 9 bases. From germline, CDR1 is KGHSH and CDR2 LQKENI. The CDR3 covers 15 residues. Losses at the gene ends were 6 bases for V and 1 base for J; bases not matched to a gene: 6. The CDR3 sequence is CASSNLGQGNTEAFF. CDR3 nucleotide sequence: TGTGCCAGCTCCAACCTGGGACAGGGGAACACTGAAGCTTTCTTT.

The chain employs TRBV20-1 and TRBJ2-5; tentative D call: TRBD1 (5 bases). Germline loops: CDR1 DFQATT, CDR2 SNEGSKA (reference sequence). The CDR3 is made up of 11 amino acids. Trimming stripped 7 bases from V and 12 bases from J, with 18 bases between. This CDR3 is CSEPKETEEYF. For the CDR3, the DNA is TGCAGTGAACCGAAAGAGACAGAAGAGTACTTC.

The gene calls are TRBV29-1 and TRBJ2-3, with TRBD2 matching 8 bases. The CDR3 length is 14 residues. Germline V gene data show CDR1 as SQVTM and CDR2 as ANQGSEA. The V segment lost 5 bases and the J segment 0 bases; nucleotides outside the gene matches: 4. The DNA for the CDR3 is TGCAGCGTTTACCTAGCGGGCAGCACAGATACGCAGTATTTT. Its translation: CSVYLAGSTDTQYF.

This rearrangement joins TRBV5-1 to TRBJ2-3, with 7 bases that match TRBD2. There are 15 residues in the CDR3. With V trimmed by 1 base and J by 5 bases, 7 bases remained unmatched. The V gene's germline CDR1 is SGHRS and CDR2 YFSETQ. CDR3 in amino acids: CASSLQRGVQDTQYF. CDR3 nucleotide sequence: TGCGCCAGCAGCTTGCAACGGGGGGTTCAAGATACGCAGTATTTT.

The chain couples TRBV19 to TRBJ1-1; tentatively, D is TRBD1 (5 bases). The CDR3 is made up of 13 amino acids. V was clipped by 7 bases and J by 1 base, with 10 bases between them. The germline CDR1 and CDR2 sequences are LNHDA and SQIVND (reference sequence). The CDR3 sequence: CASKLDRNTEAFF. Here the CDR3 DNA reads TGTGCCAGTAAACTAGACAGGAACACTGAAGCTTTCTTT.

The genes are TRBV5-1 and TRBJ2-5; 9 bases fit TRBD2. Germline V CDR1 and CDR2: SGHRS, YFSETQ. This CDR3 is built from 16 residues. V gave up 1 base and J gave up 1 base; unmatched junction bases: 5. This chain's CDR3 is CASSLWLAGIQETQYF. Here the CDR3 DNA reads TGCGCCAGCAGCTTGTGGCTAGCGGGAATCCAAGAGACCCAGTACTTC. Variable domain in full (rest from reference TRBV5-1 and TRBJ2-5): KAGVTQTPRYLIKTRGQQVTLSCSPISGHRSVSWYQQTPGQGLQFLFEYFSETQRNKGNFPGRFSGRQFSNSRSEMNVSTLELGDSALYLCASSLWLAGIQETQYFGPGTRLLVL.

The CDR3 region has the DNA TGTGCCAGCAGTCCTACTAGCGATGGACGAGATGAGCAGTTCTTC. It specifies CASSPTSDGRDEQFF. The genes are TRBV28 and TRBJ2-1, with 7 bases identical to TRBD2. The germline CDR1 and CDR2 sequences are MDHEN and SYDVKM. Trimming cost V 5 bases and J 8 bases; bases outside gene matches: 12. The CDR3 is 15 residues long.

The rearrangement joins TRBV10-1 to TRBJ1-6, with D uncertain. V lost 6 bases and J 8 bases, leaving 11 bases between the germline ends. Germline V gene lookup returns CDR1 WNHNN and CDR2 SYGVQD (reference sequence). The CDR3 spans 13 residues. The CDR3 sequence is CASRGSADSPLHF. The CDR3 DNA reads TGCGCCAGCAGGGGGAGTGCGGATTCACCCCTCCACTTT.